The 16 T cell receptor beta chains below come from one sample, sequenced in a study of metastatic and nonmetastatic thyroid tumors. Through MiXCR, TCRdb re-clonotyped the PCR reads. Among some 29,000 clones listed, approximately 16% were seen once. All patients were untreated before thyroid surgery. Sequences were obtained from blood. These TCRs come from a female donor with papillary thyroid cancer or a benign thyroid nodule (not recorded which). Some clones in this sample may be carry-over from other donors' samples.

In its sample, this clone was seen many times. The chain is built from TRBV7-3 and TRBJ2-1; TRBD2 matches at 14 bases. The germline CDR1 and CDR2 sequences are SGHTA and FQGTGA. The trim removed 5 bases at V and 0 bases at J, leaving 6 bases unmatched. The CDR3 extends over 18 amino acids. CDR3 coding DNA: TGTGCCAGCAGCCCGACTAGCGGGAGGGGAAGCTCCTACAATGAGCAGTTCTTC. This sequence encodes CASSPTSGRGSSYNEQFF.

This clone was seen repeatedly, ten times or more. This chain uses TRBV7-3 with TRBJ1-1, with 9 bases that match TRBD1. The CDR3 sequence is 12 residues long. The germline V gene encodes CDR1 SGHTA and CDR2 FQGTGA. V shed 5 bases, J shed 13 bases, and the junction held 8 bases outside the gene matches. The CDR3 spells CASSRDRVNLFF. Here the CDR3 DNA reads TGTGCCAGCAGCCGGGACAGGGTAAACCTTTTCTTT.

The chain combines TRBV11-2 with TRBJ2-1; TRBD2 matches at 9 bases. Germline V CDR1 and CDR2: SGHAT, FQNNGV. The CDR3 length is 18 residues. V was pared by 7 bases and J by 0 bases, with 13 bases of the junction left unmatched. The CDR3 spells CASIPTGGRGSSYNEQFF. The CDR3 nucleotides read TGTGCCAGCATCCCGACTGGCGGGAGGGGAAGCTCCTACAATGAGCAGTTCTTC.

This clone was counted at least ten times. A much larger clone sits a single nucleotide away, making a read error possible. The gene calls are TRBV20-1 and TRBJ1-3; weak D call: TRBD1 (5 bases). The CDR3 is made up of 13 amino acids. The V gene's germline CDR1 is DFQATT and CDR2 SNEGSKA (reference sequence). The chain's CDR3 is CSAQRGSGSTIYF. CDR3 coding DNA: TGCAGTGCTCAAAGGGGCTCTGGAAGCACCATATATTTT.

This clone was counted at least ten times. V is TRBV11-1 and J is TRBJ2-7, with unresolved D. V shed 5 bases and J shed 3 bases, with 8 bases lying between them. CDR3 size: 12 residues. Germline-derived CDR1 and CDR2 are SGHAT and FQDESV (reference sequence). The CDR3 sequence: CASSPTLYEQYF. In nucleotides, the CDR3 is TGTGCCAGCAGCCCTACCCTCTACGAGCAGTACTTC.

This clone was seen more than once but under ten times. A clone one base away is much larger, so this may be a read error. V is TRBV7-9 and J is TRBJ2-2; D uncertain. Germline V CDR1 and CDR2: SEHNR, FQNEAQ (reference sequence). CDR3 length: 14 residues. Trimming shortened V by 5 bases and J by 3 bases, and 10 bases separated the two germline ends. CDR3: CASSLKQDTGELFF. Here the CDR3 DNA reads TGTGCCAGCAGCCTCAAGCAAGACACCGGGGAGCTGTTTTTT.

The V gene is TRBV4-2, the J gene TRBJ2-1, with 7 bases matching TRBD2. The CDR3 length is 19 residues. CDR1 LGHNA and CDR2 YNFKEQ come from the germline V gene. Germline trimming cut 4 bases from V and 4 bases from J; bases unmatched to any gene: 19. CDR3 region: CASSPRGILSGGLYNEQFF. The CDR3 nucleotides are TGTGCCAGCAGCCCAAGAGGTATATTGTCGGGAGGTCTGTACAATGAGCAGTTCTTC.

This clone was detected many times. The genes are TRBV20-1 and TRBJ1-1, with D unclear. Looked up from germline, CDR1 is DFQATT and CDR2 is SNEGSKA (reference sequence). The CDR3 contains 13 residues. The V end lost 6 bases, the J end lost 1 base, and 12 bases lay between the germline ends. The CDR3 is CSAIRTANTEAFF. The CDR3 DNA sequence: TGCAGTGCCATACGTACAGCGAACACTGAAGCTTTCTTT.

About this clone itself: A read error may account for a junction end that differs from germline. V and J are TRBV11-2 and TRBJ2-1, with D maybe TRBD1 (6 bases). Germline loops: CDR1 SGHAT, CDR2 FQNNGV. The CDR3 loop spans 17 amino acids. DNA of the CDR3: TGTGTCAGCAGCTCGATGACATCCTCAGGGGTGTACAATGAGCAGTTCTTC. Amino acid sequence: CVSSSMTSSGVYNEQFF.

The chain links TRBV11-2 to TRBJ2-7; D is undetermined. Germline V lookup: CDR1 SGHAT, CDR2 FQNNGV. This CDR3 has 14 residues. V dropped 2 bases and J dropped 5 bases, with 13 bases sitting between them. The CDR3 is CASSLSQVYHEQYF. For the CDR3, the DNA is TGTGCCAGCAGCTTAAGTCAGGTGTACCACGAGCAGTACTTC.

This clone was detected only a few times. This could be a read error, since a much larger clone is one nucleotide away. Other DNA sequences in the same sample also yield this CDR3. J is TRBJ2-4 and V is TRBV25-1; tentatively, D is TRBD1 or TRBD2 (5 bases each). This CDR3 comprises 15 residues. CDR1 and CDR2 from the germline V gene are MGHDK and SYGVNS. Trimming removed 5 bases at V and 10 bases at J, with 21 bases between. In DNA form, the CDR3 reads TGTGCCAGCAGTCCCTCACTAGAGACAGCCATTATTCAGTACTTC. Translated, it gives CASSPSLETAIIQYF.

This clone was counted many times. Distinct nucleotide sequences in the sample also encode this CDR3. The rearrangement links TRBV27 to TRBJ2-2, with unresolved D. The CDR3 length is 13 residues. Germline CDR1 is MNHEY and CDR2 is SMNVEV (reference sequence). V dropped 0 bases and J dropped 6 bases, with 5 bases sitting between them. The CDR3 region has the DNA TGTGCCAGCAGTTTATCCCTACCCGGGGAGCTGTTTTTT. Translated, it gives CASSLSLPGELFF.

The gene calls are TRBV6-2 or TRBV6-3 and TRBJ2-3; D is possibly TRBD2 (6 bases). Between the trimmed V and J ends, which lost 6 bases and 1 base, there was a span of 11 bases. CDR3 length equals 14 residues. From germline, CDR1 is MNHEY and CDR2 SVGEGT. DNA for the CDR3: TGTGCCAGCAGCCGGGCTAGCGGCACAGATACGCAGTATTTT. Translation gives CASSRASGTDTQYF.

This clone came up many times. The chain's CDR3 is CASSSLGRDEYF. The CDR3 bases are TGTGCCAGCAGCTCGCTGGGGCGGGATGAGTACTTC. The chain carries TRBV11-3 and TRBJ2-4, with a possible D match to TRBD2 (6 bases). The ends were cut back, 4 bases at V and 14 bases at J, with 15 bases in the middle. Germline loops: CDR1 SGHNT, CDR2 YENEEA. The CDR3 has 12 residues.

Points on this clone: This may be a read error: a much more frequent sequence differs by one nucleotide. Other nucleotide sequences in the sample specify the same CDR3. The chain joins TRBV6-4 to TRBJ2-3, with D perhaps TRBD1 (6 bases). Deletions cut 6 bases from V and 2 bases from J, with 15 bases between. Germline CDR1 reads MRHNA; CDR2 reads SNTAGT. The CDR3 runs to 15 residues. CDR3 nucleotide sequence: TGTGCCAGCAGCGACGGTCAGGGGATCACAGATACGCAGTATTTT. Its translation is CASSDGQGITDTQYF.

Only a few counts were recorded for this clone. The DNA of the CDR3 is TGTGCCAGCAGTGAAGATCTGGGAACCTACGAGCAGTACTTC. As protein: CASSEDLGTYEQYF. The rearrangement uses TRBV2 and TRBJ2-7; D gene unclear. This CDR3 has 14 amino acids. Trimming stripped 1 base from V and 2 bases from J, with 9 bases between. Germline assignment: CDR1 SNHLY and CDR2 FYNNEI.